The count of the clone carrying this T cell receptor beta chain is one. Generated by immunoSEQ multiplex PCR, the TCRdb table keeps only in-frame clones and is missing some. Seen here are approximately 400,000 clones, approximately 95% observed once, and the top ten hold 0.015% to 0.02%. This CDR3 region has 14 residues. V was cut by 6 bases and J by 8 bases, with 17 bases left in between. Germline-derived CDR1 and CDR2 are SEHNR and FQNEAQ (reference sequence). The entry originates in a study of shared T cell receptors in the human thymus. Sequencing used thymocytes. The chain employs TRBV7-9 and TRBJ2-1; possibly TRBD2 for D (6 bases). The origin of this receptor is a human donor. The CDR3 nucleotides read TGTGCCAGCAGATCGAGCGGAGGGGTCGATGAGCAGTTCTTC. It is translated as CASRSSGGVDEQFF.